These 24 T cell receptor beta chains were all obtained from the same sample, sequenced in a study of T cells in localized non-small cell lung cancer. TCRdb's table, derived via immunoSEQ multiplex PCR, lists solely in-frame clones and lacks some. The sample consists of over 25,000 clones, roughly three quarters of them appearing once. The sequencing here drew on peripheral blood, taken before any cancer treatment. Source of these receptors: a male donor older than 55 with stage II squamous cell lung carcinoma.

The CDR3 region is CASSVPRGGRETQYF. The DNA of the CDR3 is TGTGCCAGCAGCGTACCCCGGGGGGGGCGAGAGACCCAGTACTTC. V and J are TRBV9 and TRBJ2-5; TRBD2 matches 8 bases. The junction had 6 bases not matched to a gene; V was cut back by 1 base and J by 4 bases. Germline-derived CDR1 and CDR2 are SGDLS and YYNGEE. CDR3 size: 15 residues.

The chain has TRBV29-1 and TRBJ2-1; D possibly uses TRBD1 or TRBD2 (5 bases each). V gave up 6 bases and J gave up 7 bases, with 16 bases separating them. Germline CDR1 SQVTM, CDR2 ANQGSEA. This CDR3 is 13 amino acids long. CDR3 in DNA: TGCAGCGTATTCCGGGACGGGTCAAATGAGCAGTTCTTC. It translates to CSVFRDGSNEQFF.

The J gene is TRBJ2-2, the V gene TRBV9; 7 bases agree with TRBD1. Germline V lookup: CDR1 SGDLS, CDR2 YYNGEE. V lost 0 bases and J lost 5; bases outside the gene matches: 4. The CDR3 covers 15 residues. CDR3 coding DNA: TGTGCCAGCAGCGTAGAACAGGGGCGGACCGGGGAGCTGTTTTTT. Translation gives CASSVEQGRTGELFF.

This clone has only one observation. The chain has TRBV2 and TRBJ2-7; D not certain. Germline V CDR1 and CDR2: SNHLY, FYNNEI. The ends were cut back, 4 bases at V and 3 bases at J, with 7 bases in the middle. This CDR3 has 12 amino acids. CDR3 loop: CASSVQSYEQYF. The CDR3 nucleotides read TGTGCCAGCAGTGTTCAGAGCTACGAGCAGTACTTC. Based on the CDR3 plus reference TRBV2 and TRBJ2-7, the full variable domain is EPEVTQTPSHQVTQMGQEVILRCVPISNHLYFYWYRQILGQKVEFLVSFYNNEISEKSEIFDDQFSVERPDGSNFTLKIRSTKLEDSAMYFCASSVQSYEQYFGPGTRLTVT.

The CDR3 nucleotides read TGCAGCGTTGAAGATATATCAGAGCCGTGGGGTTATGGCTACACCTTC. Protein: CSVEDISEPWGYGYTF. The rearrangement uses TRBV29-1 and TRBJ1-2; D call uncertain. V gave up 0 bases and J gave up 5 bases, with 19 bases separating them. The germline CDR1 and CDR2 sequences are SQVTM and ANQGSEA. The CDR3 extends over 16 amino acids.

This clone occurred once. The chain recombines TRBV6-5 with TRBJ2-7; the D gene could be TRBD1 or TRBD2 (5 bases each). This CDR3 has 15 residues. Looked up from germline, CDR1 is MNHEY and CDR2 is SVGAGI. V was trimmed by 6 bases and J by 1 base, leaving 16 bases between them. The CDR3: CASSGRGAGSYEQYF. CDR3 DNA: TGTGCCAGCAGCGGAAGGGGAGCCGGGTCCTACGAGCAGTACTTC.

By frequency in the sample, this clone is medium-sized (0.01 to 0.1%). This chain joins TRBV6-6 and TRBJ2-1; 12 nucleotides line up with TRBD2. V shed 2 bases, J shed 8 bases, and the junction held 4 bases outside the gene matches. The germline V gene has CDR1 MNHNY and CDR2 SVGAGI (reference sequence). This CDR3 has 15 amino acids. The CDR3 spells CASSYLPSGRDEQFF. The CDR3 DNA sequence: TGTGCCAGCAGTTACCTTCCTAGCGGGAGGGATGAGCAGTTCTTC.

The rearrangement joins TRBV5-1 to TRBJ2-1; 8 bases map to TRBD2. J gave up 10 bases and V 5 bases, and 11 bases lay outside the gene matches. The germline V gene encodes CDR1 SGHRS and CDR2 YFSETQ. The CDR3 loop spans 14 amino acids. The CDR3 here is CASREGSGKGEQFF. The CDR3 DNA reads as TGCGCCAGCAGAGAAGGTAGCGGGAAGGGAGAGCAGTTCTTC.

The rearrangement links TRBV7-3 to TRBJ1-1, with D possibly being TRBD1 (5 bases). This CDR3 region has 14 residues. Between the trimmed V and J ends, which lost 2 bases and 1 base, there was a span of 8 bases. Germline CDR1 SGHTA, CDR2 FQGTGA. Here the CDR3 reads CASSLAGGNTEAFF. The CDR3 nucleotides are TGTGCCAGCAGCTTAGCGGGGGGGAACACTGAAGCTTTCTTT.

The chain combines TRBV6-5 with TRBJ2-1; TRBD2 aligns across 10 bases. The ends lost 7 bases at V and 4 bases at J; junction bases unmatched: 4. The germline CDR1 and CDR2 sequences are MNHEY and SVGAGI. CDR3 length: 14 amino acids. CDR3 nucleotide sequence: TGTGCCAGCACTGTTAGCGGGGGGTACAATGAGCAGTTCTTC. It codes for CASTVSGGYNEQFF.

The chain has TRBV9 and TRBJ2-2, with D unclear. There are 12 residues in the CDR3. Germline loops: CDR1 SGDLS, CDR2 YYNGEE. V lost 3 bases and J lost 3, with 3 bases in between. DNA of the CDR3: TGTGCCAGCAGCGGGGACACCGGGGAGCTGTTTTTT. Amino acid sequence: CASSGDTGELFF.

CDR3 sequence (DNA): TGTGCCAGCAGACCCTTGGGGGTGGGAGGCACTGAAGCTTTCTTT. Translating gives CASRPLGVGGTEAFF. The J gene is TRBJ1-1, the V gene TRBV6-5; D is perhaps TRBD1 (5 bases). The germline V gene encodes CDR1 MNHEY and CDR2 SVGAGI. V was trimmed by 6 bases and J by 4 bases, leaving 18 bases between them. This CDR3 comprises 15 residues.

This chain's CDR3 is CASSLAGLAGGEQYF. The DNA of the CDR3 is TGCGCCAGCAGCTTGGCCGGCCTAGCGGGTGGTGAGCAGTACTTC. The rearrangement joins TRBV5-1 to TRBJ2-7; 8 bases agree with TRBD2. This CDR3 region has 15 residues. With V trimmed by 0 bases and J by 7 bases, 9 bases remained unmatched. Per the germline V gene, CDR1 is SGHRS and CDR2 is YFSETQ.

The chain has TRBV7-9 and TRBJ2-3; perhaps TRBD2 as D (7 bases). Germline V lookup: CDR1 SEHNR, CDR2 FQNEAQ (reference sequence). Deletions cut 1 base from V and 3 bases from J, with 14 bases between. CDR3 length equals 16 residues. CDR3 sequence reads: CASSLGRGGLTDTQYF. The CDR3 DNA sequence: TGTGCCAGCAGCTTAGGGAGGGGGGGCCTGACAGATACGCAGTATTTT.

The genes are TRBV6-1 and TRBJ1-2; possibly TRBD1 for D (5 bases). V was trimmed by 7 bases and J by 4 bases, leaving 16 bases between them. This CDR3 region has 14 residues. Germline V gives CDR1 MNHNS, CDR2 SASEGT. CDR3 in DNA: TGTGCCAGCAACCTACAGGAGGGGCTCTATGGCTACACCTTC. Amino acid sequence: CASNLQEGLYGYTF.

This clone is labeled as medium-sized. The chain uses TRBV25-1 and TRBJ1-2, with D unclear. V was pared by 2 bases and J by 6 bases, with 16 bases between. CDR3 length: 15 residues. CDR1 is MGHDK, CDR2 SYGVNS, per germline. CDR3 nucleotide sequence: TGTGCCAGCAGTGAAAGAGGTGGGCAGTTCCATGGCTACACCTTC. Encoded protein: CASSERGGQFHGYTF.

This clone has just a few counts. The chain employs TRBV15 and TRBJ2-1; possibly TRBD1 for D (6 bases). Trimming took off 1 base at V and 4 bases at J, with 14 bases between the two ends. This CDR3 is built from 16 residues. The germline V gene has CDR1 LNHNV and CDR2 YYDKDF (reference sequence). The CDR3 loop reads CATSRVRGREYNEQFF. The DNA of the CDR3 is TGTGCCACCAGCAGAGTCAGGGGAAGGGAATACAATGAGCAGTTCTTC.

This chain links TRBV21-1 with TRBJ1-1; the table's D call, TRBD1, has no DNA check behind it. TRBV21-1 is annotated as a pseudogene. CDR3 length: 14 amino acids. DNA of the CDR3: TGTGCCAGCAGCTCACAGGGTGAGAACACTGAAGCTTTCTTT. Translation gives CASSSQGENTEAFF.

This clone has only one observation. The rearrangement joins TRBV10-2 to TRBJ2-5; 8 nucleotides agree with TRBD2. The CDR3 is 16 residues long. Germline V gene sequence: CDR1 WSHSY, CDR2 SAAADI. With V trimmed by 0 bases and J by 1 base, 4 bases remained unmatched. CDR3 loop: CASSESTGGGQETQYF. DNA for the CDR3: TGCGCCAGCAGTGAGTCGACGGGGGGGGGCCAAGAGACCCAGTACTTC.

The chain uses TRBV18 and TRBJ2-7; D possibly uses TRBD1 or TRBD2 (7 bases each). The V end lost 5 bases, the J end lost 6 bases, and 14 bases lay between the germline ends. The CDR3 sequence is 13 residues long. Germline-derived CDR1 and CDR2 are KGHSH and LQKENI. CDR3 bases: TGTGCCAGCTCAAGAACAGGGGAGGGCGAGCAGTACTTC. Residues: CASSRTGEGEQYF.

This chain joins TRBV11-3 and TRBJ2-1; weak D call: TRBD2 (6 bases). This CDR3 has 15 residues. V was pared by 4 bases and J by 4 bases, with 14 bases between. CDR1 and CDR2 from the germline V gene are SGHNT and YENEEA. The CDR3 protein is CASSSTAGGYNEQFF. The CDR3 DNA follows: TGTGCCAGCAGCTCGACAGCGGGTGGGTACAATGAGCAGTTCTTC.

This chain joins TRBV10-3 and TRBJ2-3, with TRBD2 identical over 7 bases. Per the germline V gene, CDR1 is ENHRY and CDR2 is SYGVKD. The CDR3 has 17 residues. V lost 3 bases, J lost 0 bases, and 9 bases stayed unmatched. The CDR3 DNA follows: TGTGCCATCAGTGATGGAACGGGGGGTGCTAGCACAGATACGCAGTATTTT. Translation: CAISDGTGGASTDTQYF.

The chain combines TRBV5-4 with TRBJ1-1; TRBD1 is a possible D gene (5 bases). The CDR3 has 15 residues. V was shortened by 4 bases and J by 4 bases, with 17 bases between the two germline ends. Germline CDR1 reads SGHNT; CDR2 reads YYREEE (reference sequence). CDR3 coding DNA: TGTGCCAGCAGCCCCACGCGGGGCGCGGGCACTGAAGCTTTCTTT. Translating it yields CASSPTRGAGTEAFF.

This clone has more than one count but fewer than ten. CDR3 amino acids: CAWGLGQGADEAFF. CDR3 coding DNA: TGTGCCTGGGGACTGGGACAGGGGGCTGATGAAGCTTTCTTT. This chain uses TRBV30 with TRBJ1-1, with 12 bases that match TRBD1. Germline CDR1 is GTSNPN and CDR2 is SVGIG (reference sequence). Germline trimming cut 5 bases from V and 7 bases from J; bases unmatched to any gene: 8. This CDR3 has 14 amino acids.